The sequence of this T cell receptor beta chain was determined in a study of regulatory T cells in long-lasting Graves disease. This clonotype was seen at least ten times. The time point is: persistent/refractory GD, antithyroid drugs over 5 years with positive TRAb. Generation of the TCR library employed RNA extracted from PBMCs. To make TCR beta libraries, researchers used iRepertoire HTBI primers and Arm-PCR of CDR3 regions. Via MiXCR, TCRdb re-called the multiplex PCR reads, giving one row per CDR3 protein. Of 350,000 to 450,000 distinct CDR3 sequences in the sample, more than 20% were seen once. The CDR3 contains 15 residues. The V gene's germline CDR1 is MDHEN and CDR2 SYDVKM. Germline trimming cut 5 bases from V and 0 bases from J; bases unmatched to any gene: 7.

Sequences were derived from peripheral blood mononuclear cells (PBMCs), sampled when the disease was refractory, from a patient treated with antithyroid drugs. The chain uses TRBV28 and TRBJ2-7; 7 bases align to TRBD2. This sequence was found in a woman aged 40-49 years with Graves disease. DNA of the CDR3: TGTGCCAGCAGTCGTAGCGGGCCCCCCTCCTACGAGCAGTACTTC. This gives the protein CASSRSGPPSYEQYF.